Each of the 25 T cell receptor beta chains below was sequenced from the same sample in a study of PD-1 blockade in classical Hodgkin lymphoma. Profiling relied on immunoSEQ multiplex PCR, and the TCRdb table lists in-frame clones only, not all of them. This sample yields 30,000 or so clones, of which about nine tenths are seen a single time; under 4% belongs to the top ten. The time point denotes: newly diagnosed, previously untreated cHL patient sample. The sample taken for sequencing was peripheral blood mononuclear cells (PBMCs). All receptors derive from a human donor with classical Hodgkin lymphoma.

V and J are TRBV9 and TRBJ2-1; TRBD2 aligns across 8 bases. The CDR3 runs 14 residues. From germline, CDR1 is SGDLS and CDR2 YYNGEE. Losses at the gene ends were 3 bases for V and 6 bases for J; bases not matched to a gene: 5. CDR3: CASSGLAPPNEQFF. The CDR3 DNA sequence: TGTGCCAGCAGCGGACTAGCGCCACCCAATGAGCAGTTCTTC.

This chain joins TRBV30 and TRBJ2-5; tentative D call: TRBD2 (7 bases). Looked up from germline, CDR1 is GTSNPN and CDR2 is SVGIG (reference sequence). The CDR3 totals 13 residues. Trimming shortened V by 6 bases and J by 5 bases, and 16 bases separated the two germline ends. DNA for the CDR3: TGTGCCTGCCGGCGGGGGCCCTTGGAGACCCAGTACTTC. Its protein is CACRRGPLETQYF.

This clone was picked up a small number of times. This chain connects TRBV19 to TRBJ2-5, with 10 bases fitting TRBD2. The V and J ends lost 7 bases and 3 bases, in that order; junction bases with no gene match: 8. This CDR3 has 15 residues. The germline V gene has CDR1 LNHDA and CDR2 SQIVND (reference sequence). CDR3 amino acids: CASNVRAGGKETQYF. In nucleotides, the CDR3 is TGTGCCAGTAATGTGAGAGCGGGAGGGAAAGAGACCCAGTACTTC.

For the CDR3, the DNA is TGTGCCAGCAGTTCGACAGGGGTTGGGGGCACTGAAGCTTTCTTT. Amino acid sequence: CASSSTGVGGTEAFF. This chain links TRBV28 with TRBJ1-1; 8 positions agree with TRBD1. The germline CDR1 and CDR2 sequences are MDHEN and SYDVKM. V gave up 4 bases and J gave up 4 bases; unmatched junction bases: 8. The CDR3 has 15 residues.

CDR3 sequence reads: CASSPGTGWDIQYF. The DNA for the CDR3 is TGTGCCAGCAGTCCCGGGACAGGGTGGGACATTCAGTACTTC. This chain connects TRBV6-1 to TRBJ2-4; 9 bases match TRBD1. J gave up 8 bases and V 5 bases, and 7 bases lay outside the gene matches. This CDR3 is built from 14 residues. Germline CDR1 is MNHNS and CDR2 is SASEGT.

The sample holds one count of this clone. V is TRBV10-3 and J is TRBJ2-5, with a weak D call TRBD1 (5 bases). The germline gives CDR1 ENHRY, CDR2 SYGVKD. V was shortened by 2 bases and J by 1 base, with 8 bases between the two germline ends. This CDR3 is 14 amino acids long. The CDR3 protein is CAISEATVQETQYF. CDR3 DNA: TGTGCCATCAGTGAGGCGACAGTCCAAGAGACCCAGTACTTC.

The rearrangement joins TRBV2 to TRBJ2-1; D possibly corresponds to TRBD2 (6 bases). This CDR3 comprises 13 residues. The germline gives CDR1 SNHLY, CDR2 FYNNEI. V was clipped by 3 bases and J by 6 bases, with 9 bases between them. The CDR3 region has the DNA TGTGCCAGCAGTGATGGGAGGTTCAATGAGCAGTTCTTC. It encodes CASSDGRFNEQFF.

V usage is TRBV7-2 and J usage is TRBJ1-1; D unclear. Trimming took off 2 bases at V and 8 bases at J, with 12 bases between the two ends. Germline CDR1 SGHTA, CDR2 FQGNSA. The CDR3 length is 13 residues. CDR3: CASSLWSYLEAFF. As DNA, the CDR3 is TGTGCCAGCAGCTTATGGTCTTACTTAGAAGCTTTCTTT. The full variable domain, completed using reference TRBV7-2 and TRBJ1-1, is GAGVSQSPSNKVTEKGKDVELRCDPISGHTALYWYRQSLGQGLEFLIYFQGNSAPDKSGLPSDRFSAERTGGSVSTLTIQRTQQEDSAVYLCASSLWSYLEAFFGQGTRLTVV.

The CDR3 sequence: CASSEQGTSTGANVLTF. In DNA, the CDR3 is TGTGCCAGCAGTGAACAGGGGACCTCAACTGGGGCCAACGTCCTGACTTTC. The chain combines TRBV6-1 with TRBJ2-6, with a possible D match to TRBD1 (6 bases). The V gene's germline CDR1 is MNHNS and CDR2 SASEGT. The CDR3 length is 17 residues. The V end was cut by 2 bases, the J end by 2 bases, with 13 bases between.

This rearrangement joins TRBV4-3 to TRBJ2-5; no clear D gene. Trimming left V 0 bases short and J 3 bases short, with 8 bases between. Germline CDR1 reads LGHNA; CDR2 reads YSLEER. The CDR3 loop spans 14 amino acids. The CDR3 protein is CASSQEGREETQYF. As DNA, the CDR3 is TGCGCCAGCAGCCAAGAGGGCAGAGAAGAGACCCAGTACTTC.

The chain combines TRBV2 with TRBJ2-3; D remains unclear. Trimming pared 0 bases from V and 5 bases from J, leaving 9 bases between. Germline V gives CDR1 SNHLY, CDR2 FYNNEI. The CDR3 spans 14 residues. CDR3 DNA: TGTGCCAGCAGTGAAGCGACCATTGGAGATACGCAGTATTTT. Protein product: CASSEATIGDTQYF.

The CDR3 protein is CASSVSPLNTEAFF. CDR3 DNA sequence: TGTGCCAGCAGCGTATCTCCCCTTAACACTGAAGCTTTCTTT. This rearrangement joins TRBV9 to TRBJ1-1; D not resolved. V lost 1 base, J lost 2 bases, and 9 bases lay in between. The CDR3 extends over 14 amino acids. The germline CDR1 and CDR2 sequences are SGDLS and YYNGEE.

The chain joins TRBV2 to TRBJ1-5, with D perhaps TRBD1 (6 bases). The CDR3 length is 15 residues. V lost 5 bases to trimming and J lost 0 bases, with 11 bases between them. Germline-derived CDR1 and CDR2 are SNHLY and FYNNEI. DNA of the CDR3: TGTGCCAGCAGTCCCAGGGGTGCTAGCAATCAGCCCCAGCATTTT. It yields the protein CASSPRGASNQPQHF.

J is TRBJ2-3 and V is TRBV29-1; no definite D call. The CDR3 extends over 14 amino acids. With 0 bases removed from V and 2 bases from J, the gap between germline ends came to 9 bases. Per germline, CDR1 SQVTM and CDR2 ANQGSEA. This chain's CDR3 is CSVEDGFSTDTQYF. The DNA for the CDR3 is TGCAGCGTTGAAGATGGGTTCTCCACAGATACGCAGTATTTT.

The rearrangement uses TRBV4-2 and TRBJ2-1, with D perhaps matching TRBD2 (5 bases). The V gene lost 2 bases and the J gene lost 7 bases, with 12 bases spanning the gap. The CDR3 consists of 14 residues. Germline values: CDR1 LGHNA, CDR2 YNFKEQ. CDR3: CASSQTEGGNEQFF. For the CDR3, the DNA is TGTGCCAGCAGCCAAACCGAGGGTGGGAATGAGCAGTTCTTC.

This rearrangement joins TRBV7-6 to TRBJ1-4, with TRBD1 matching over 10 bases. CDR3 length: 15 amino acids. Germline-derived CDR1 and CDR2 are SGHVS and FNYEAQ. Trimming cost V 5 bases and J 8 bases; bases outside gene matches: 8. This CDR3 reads CASSVGQGVGEKLFF. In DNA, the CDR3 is TGTGCCAGCAGCGTAGGACAGGGGGTCGGGGAAAAACTGTTTTTT.

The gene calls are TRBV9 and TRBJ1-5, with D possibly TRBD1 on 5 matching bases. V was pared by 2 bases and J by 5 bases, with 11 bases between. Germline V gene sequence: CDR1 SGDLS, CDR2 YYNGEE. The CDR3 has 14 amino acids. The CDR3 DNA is TGTGCCAGCAGCGTGGGGGGGACCGATCAGCCCCAGCATTTT. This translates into CASSVGGTDQPQHF.

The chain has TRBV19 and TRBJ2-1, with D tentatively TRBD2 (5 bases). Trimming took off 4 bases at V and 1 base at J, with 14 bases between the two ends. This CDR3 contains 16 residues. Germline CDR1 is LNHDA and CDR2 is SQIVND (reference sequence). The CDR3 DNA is TGTGCCAGTAGTACGGGGATAAGCGGATCCTACAATGAGCAGTTCTTC. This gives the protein CASSTGISGSYNEQFF.

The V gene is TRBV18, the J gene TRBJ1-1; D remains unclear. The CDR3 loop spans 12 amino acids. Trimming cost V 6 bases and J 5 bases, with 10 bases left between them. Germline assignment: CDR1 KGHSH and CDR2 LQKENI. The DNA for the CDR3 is TGTGCCAGCTCTACCTCGGGGACTGAAGCTTTCTTT. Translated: CASSTSGTEAFF.

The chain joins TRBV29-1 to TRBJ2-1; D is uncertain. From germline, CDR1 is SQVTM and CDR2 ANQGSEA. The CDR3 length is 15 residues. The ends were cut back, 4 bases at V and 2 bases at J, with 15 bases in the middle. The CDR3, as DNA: TGCAGCGTTGGGAGCCCCCTACCGCCCTACAATGAGCAGTTCTTC. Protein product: CSVGSPLPPYNEQFF.

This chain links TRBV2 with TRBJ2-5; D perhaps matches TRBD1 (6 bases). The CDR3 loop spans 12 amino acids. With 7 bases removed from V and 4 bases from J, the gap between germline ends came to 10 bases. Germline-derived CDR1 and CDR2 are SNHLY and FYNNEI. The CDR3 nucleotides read TGTGCCAGCAATCCCAGGGGAGAGACCCAGTACTTC. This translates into CASNPRGETQYF.

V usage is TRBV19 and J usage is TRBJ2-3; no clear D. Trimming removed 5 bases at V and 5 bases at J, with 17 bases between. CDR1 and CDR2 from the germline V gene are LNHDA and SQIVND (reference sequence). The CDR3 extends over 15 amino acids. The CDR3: CASSPPPGFVDTQYF. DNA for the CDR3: TGTGCCAGTAGTCCCCCCCCCGGTTTTGTAGATACGCAGTATTTT.

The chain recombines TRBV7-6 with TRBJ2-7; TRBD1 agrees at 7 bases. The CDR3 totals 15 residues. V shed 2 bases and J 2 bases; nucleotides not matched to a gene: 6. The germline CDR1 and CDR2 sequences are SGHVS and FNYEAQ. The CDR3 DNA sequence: TGTGCCAGCAGCTTATCGGACAGGCCCCCCTACGAGCAGTACTTC. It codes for CASSLSDRPPYEQYF.

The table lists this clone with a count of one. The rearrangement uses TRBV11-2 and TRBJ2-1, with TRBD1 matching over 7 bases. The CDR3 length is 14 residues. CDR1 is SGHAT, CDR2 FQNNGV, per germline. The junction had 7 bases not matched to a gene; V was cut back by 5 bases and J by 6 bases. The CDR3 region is CASSTTAGGNEQFF. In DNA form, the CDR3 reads TGTGCCAGCAGCACAACTGCAGGGGGCAATGAGCAGTTCTTC.

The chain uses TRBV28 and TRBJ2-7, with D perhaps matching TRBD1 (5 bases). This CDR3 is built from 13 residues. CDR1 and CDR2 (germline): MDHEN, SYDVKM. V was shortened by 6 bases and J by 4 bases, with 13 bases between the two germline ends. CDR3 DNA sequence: TGTGCCAGCAGCCCAGGGCAGTCATACGAGCAGTACTTC. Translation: CASSPGQSYEQYF.